This T cell receptor beta chain derives from a study of control samples from healthy donors and cancer patients. The germline CDR1 and CDR2 sequences are KGHSH and LQKENI. The CDR3 totals 16 residues. V shed 2 bases and J shed 0 bases, with 10 bases lying between them. The method was immunoSEQ multiplex PCR; TCRdb's version includes in-frame clones alone and lacks a portion of them. Of approximately 140,000 clones in the sample, under 90% were seen once. This clonotype was sampled from a man over 45 with head and neck cancer. Sequencing used PBMCs. The chain recombines TRBV18 with TRBJ2-2, with no clear D. CDR3 loop: CASSPSRLPNTGELFF. In DNA, the CDR3 is TGTGCCAGCTCACCATCCAGGTTGCCGAACACCGGGGAGCTGTTTTTT.